This T cell receptor beta chain appears in the sequencing data of a study of cytomegalovirus exposure and HLA in healthy donors. Study-wide results and limits: In a later analysis, TCR association rates varied by HLA locus: DRB1 most, HLA-C fewest. Association with HLA alleles at 0.05 false discovery rate was found for 15,000 to 20,000 TCR beta sequences in a later analysis.

PCR primers comprised 60 Vbeta and 13 Jbeta primers. The repertoire was sequenced with immunoSEQ multiplex PCR; TCRdb's copy has only in-frame clones and lacks some. The table shows 130,000 to 150,000 clones, with 77% occurring only once. Unmatched junction bases numbered 6, after V lost 5 bases and J lost 7 bases. The CDR3 consists of 14 residues. Per the germline V gene, CDR1 is MDHEN and CDR2 is SYDVKM. This clone was seen a few times. Its antigen is as yet unknown. This chain uses TRBV28 with TRBJ1-4; TRBD1 aligns across 8 bases. The sequenced sample consisted of PBMCs. This sequence was found in a woman in her forties or fifties in good health and CMV-seronegative. The CDR3 sequence: CASSGQGIREKLFF. CDR3 in DNA: TGTGCCAGCAGTGGACAGGGTATACGTGAAAAACTGTTTTTT. Complete variable domain (other parts from reference TRBV28 and TRBJ1-4): DVKVTQSSRYLVKRTGEKVFLECVQDMDHENMFWYRQDPGLGLRLIYFSYDVKMKEKGDIPEGYSVSREKKERFSLILESASTNQTSMYLCASSGQGIREKLFFGSGTQLSVL.